This T cell receptor beta chain was documented in a study of cytotoxic CD8 clonotypes in ibrutinib-treated CLL. Whole-study context: Response specimens were obtained following a median treatment duration of 12 months, with a range of 6 to 36.

The table came from immunoSEQ multiplex PCR; TCRdb's copy has only in-frame clones and leaves some out. Here the sample spans around 130,000 clones, approximately 81% being singletons. Study-wide results and limits: Clonality at baseline surpassed age-matched healthy donors and tracked circulating CD8+ T-cell counts.

Turning to this clone: Its antigen is not known.

This sample comprised PBMCs, obtained after 24 months of ibrutinib treatment. The sequence was obtained from a human donor with chronic lymphocytic leukemia.

The CDR3 loop is CASSGRLAGQETQYF. CDR3 DNA: TGTGCCAGCAGTGGACGACTAGCGGGGCAAGAGACCCAGTACTTC. The rearrangement joins TRBV2 to TRBJ2-5; TRBD2 matches 11 bases. This CDR3 has 15 amino acids. V gave up 4 bases and J gave up 2 bases; unmatched junction bases: 3. Germline V gene data show CDR1 as SNHLY and CDR2 as FYNNEI. Full variable domain (outside the CDR3, taken from reference TRBV2 and TRBJ2-5): EPEVTQTPSHQVTQMGQEVILRCVPISNHLYFYWYRQILGQKVEFLVSFYNNEISEKSEIFDDQFSVERPDGSNFTLKIRSTKLEDSAMYFCASSGRLAGQETQYFGPGTRLLVL.